The clone carrying this TCR beta chain appeared a few times. Time point denoted: pre-sensitization, week 0. Indicated treatment: therapeutic diphenylcyclopropenone sensitization with weekly scalp DPC. Prior to application of each patch test, blood was drawn. This specimen belongs to a study of human T cells and chemical hapten exposure. Study in general: Weekly administration of diphenylcyclopropenone to the scalp of patients continued throughout the approximately 25-week study.

Unique molecular identifiers were attached to individual cDNA molecules within the library. TCRdb processed the RACE reads anew with MiXCR; each CDR3 protein has one entry. The table shows approximately 400,000 distinct CDR3 sequences, with roughly 5% occurring only once. The V and J ends lost 2 bases and 8 bases respectively, with 20 bases between them. Germline V gene data show CDR1 as SGHRS and CDR2 as YFSETQ. The length of the CDR3 is 16 residues. The chain combines TRBV5-1 with TRBJ1-3; D call uncertain. The sequencing used whole blood, collected in connection with sensitization to the hapten diphenylcyclopropenone (DPC). The TCR originated in a woman between 45 and 65 years old with alopecia areata. Some clones in this sample may be carry-over from other donors' samples. As DNA, the CDR3 is TGCGCCAGCAGCTTAGGGCCGGTTGGAACAGCAGACACCATATATTTT. Translating it yields CASSLGPVGTADTIYF.